This is a list of T cell receptor beta chains from one sample in a study of human T cells and chemical hapten exposure. In TCRdb, the RACE reads were re-called with MiXCR into one record per CDR3 protein. The table includes roughly 30,000 distinct CDR3 sequences, around 7.4% detected once. The specimen sequenced was whole blood. The receptors derive from a human donor in good health. Some clones in this sample may be carry-over from other donors' samples. The CDR3 runs from the conserved cysteine through the conserved F or W. D genes are given only for firm matches.

>-|TRBV4-1
CASSQGPRTALTPYEQYF
>-|TRBV7-2
CASSLYSGPFYTQYF
>TRBD1|TRBV12-3/TRBV12-4
CASSLSQGVWQPQHF
>-|TRBV6-5
CASRPSQWNTEAFF
>-|TRBV7-9
CASSLEANTEAFF
>-|TRBV13
CASSASSVTDTQYF
>-|TRBV10-3
CAISESNREHQPQHF
>-|TRBV2
CASSGEGSGYTF
>-|TRBV2
CASTPLGQSQAPLHF
>TRBD1|TRBV19
CASRHPGQINQPQHF
>-|TRBV5-1
CASSPAPTYEQYF
>-|TRBV2
CASRVAVLAKNIQYF
>-|TRBV29-1
CSVDRVESTEAFF
>-|TRBV20-1
CSAIPVAPSYNEQFF
>-|TRBV2
CAGTTKRNTEAFF
>-|TRBV7-2
CASSSHGGTEAFF
>TRBD1|TRBV28
CASSSPLRGRDEKLFF
>-|TRBV30
CAWRINANTEAFF
>TRBD1|TRBV18
CASSPRTGDFTEAFF